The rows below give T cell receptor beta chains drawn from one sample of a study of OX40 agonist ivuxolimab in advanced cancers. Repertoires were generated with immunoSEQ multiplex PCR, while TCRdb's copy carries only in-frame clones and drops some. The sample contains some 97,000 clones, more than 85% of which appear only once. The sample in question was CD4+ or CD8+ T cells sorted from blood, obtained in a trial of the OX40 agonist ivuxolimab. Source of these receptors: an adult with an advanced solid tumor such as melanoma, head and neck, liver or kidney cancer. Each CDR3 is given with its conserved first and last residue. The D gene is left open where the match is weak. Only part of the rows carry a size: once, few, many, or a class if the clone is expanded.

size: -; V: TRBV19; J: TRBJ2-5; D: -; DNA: TGTGCCAGTACCCTCGGGGCGGAGTGGAAAGAGACCCAGTACTTC; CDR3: CASTLGAEWKETQYF
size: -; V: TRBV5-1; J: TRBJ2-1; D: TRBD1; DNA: TGCGCCAGCAGCCCGGGCGGGACAGGGATCGGTGAGCAGTTCTTC; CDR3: CASSPGGTGIGEQFF
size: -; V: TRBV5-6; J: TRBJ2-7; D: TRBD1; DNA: TGTGCCAGCAGAGAATGGACAGGGCCTAGCTCCTACGAGCAGTACTTC; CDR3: CASREWTGPSSYEQYF
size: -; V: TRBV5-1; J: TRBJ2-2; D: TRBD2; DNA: TGCGCCAGCAGCTTGGGGCCTAGCGGTAACACCGGGGAGCTGTTTTTT; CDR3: CASSLGPSGNTGELFF
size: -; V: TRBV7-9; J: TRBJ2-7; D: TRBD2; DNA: TGTGCCAGCAGCTTAGTGGGTGGCCTAGCGGGACCCTACGAGCAGTACTTC; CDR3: CASSLVGGLAGPYEQYF
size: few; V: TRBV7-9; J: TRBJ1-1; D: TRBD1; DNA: TGTGCCAGCAGCTATGGACAGGTCGCCACTGAAGCTTTCTTT; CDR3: CASSYGQVATEAFF
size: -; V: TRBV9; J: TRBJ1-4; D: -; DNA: TGTGCCAGCAGCGTAGTGGTCCTTGTTAATGAAAAACTGTTTTTT; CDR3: CASSVVVLVNEKLFF
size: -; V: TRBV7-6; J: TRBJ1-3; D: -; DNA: TGTGCCAGCAGCTTAGCGGCCTTCGCCCGGGACCAAGGAGGTGGAAACACCATATATTTT; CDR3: CASSLAAFARDQGGGNTIYF
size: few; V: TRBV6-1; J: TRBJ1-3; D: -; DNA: TGTGCCAGCATGCCGAACCTGGGGGCTGGAAACACCATATATTTT; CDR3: CASMPNLGAGNTIYF
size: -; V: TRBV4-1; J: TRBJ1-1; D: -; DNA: TGCGCCAGCAGCCAAAGCCGGCGGGGGCGAGGCACTGAAGCTTTCTTT; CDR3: CASSQSRRGRGTEAFF
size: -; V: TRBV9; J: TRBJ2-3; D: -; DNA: TGTGCCAGCAGCGTAGTAGGGGCTATCACAGATACGCAGTATTTT; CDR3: CASSVVGAITDTQYF
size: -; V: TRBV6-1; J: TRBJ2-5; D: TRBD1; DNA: TGTGCCAGCAGTGAATATGACAGGGGGCGAGAGACCCAGTACTTC; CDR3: CASSEYDRGRETQYF
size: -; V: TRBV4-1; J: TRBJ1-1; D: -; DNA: TGCGCCAGCAGCCAAGGTTCGGGCCTGGGGACTGAAGCTTTCTTT; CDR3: CASSQGSGLGTEAFF
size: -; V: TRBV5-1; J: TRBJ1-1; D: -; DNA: TGCGCCAGCAGCTTGACAGGGACGAACACTGAAGCTTTCTTT; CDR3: CASSLTGTNTEAFF
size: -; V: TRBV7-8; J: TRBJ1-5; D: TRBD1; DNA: TGTGCCAGCAGCTTAAAGGGGGCGAGTCAGCCCCAGCATTTT; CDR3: CASSLKGASQPQHF
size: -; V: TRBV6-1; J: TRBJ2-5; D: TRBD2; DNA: TGTGCCAGCATAAGCGGGAATAACCAAGAGACCCAGTACTTC; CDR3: CASISGNNQETQYF
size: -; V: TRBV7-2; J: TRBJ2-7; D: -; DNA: TGTGCCAGCAGCTTAGTGGGCGCCTACGAGCAGTACTTC; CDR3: CASSLVGAYEQYF
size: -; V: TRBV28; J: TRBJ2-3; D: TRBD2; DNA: TGTGCCAGCCGACTAGCGGGACAAGTGACAGATACGCAGTATTTT; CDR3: CASRLAGQVTDTQYF
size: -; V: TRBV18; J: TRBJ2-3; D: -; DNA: TGTGCCAGCTCACCACGAAGTGGCTTAGACACAGATACGCAGTATTTT; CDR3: CASSPRSGLDTDTQYF
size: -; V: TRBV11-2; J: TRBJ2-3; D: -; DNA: TGTGCCAGCAGCTTAGGGGGGCGGAACACAGATACGCAGTATTTT; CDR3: CASSLGGRNTDTQYF
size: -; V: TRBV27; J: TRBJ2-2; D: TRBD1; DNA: TGTGCCAGCAGTTGGCGAGACAGGGGCGGGACCGGGGAGCTGTTTTTT; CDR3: CASSWRDRGGTGELFF
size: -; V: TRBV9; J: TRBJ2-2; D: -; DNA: TGTGCCAGCAACCCCCGGGGGAACACCGGGGAGCTGTTTTTT; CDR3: CASNPRGNTGELFF